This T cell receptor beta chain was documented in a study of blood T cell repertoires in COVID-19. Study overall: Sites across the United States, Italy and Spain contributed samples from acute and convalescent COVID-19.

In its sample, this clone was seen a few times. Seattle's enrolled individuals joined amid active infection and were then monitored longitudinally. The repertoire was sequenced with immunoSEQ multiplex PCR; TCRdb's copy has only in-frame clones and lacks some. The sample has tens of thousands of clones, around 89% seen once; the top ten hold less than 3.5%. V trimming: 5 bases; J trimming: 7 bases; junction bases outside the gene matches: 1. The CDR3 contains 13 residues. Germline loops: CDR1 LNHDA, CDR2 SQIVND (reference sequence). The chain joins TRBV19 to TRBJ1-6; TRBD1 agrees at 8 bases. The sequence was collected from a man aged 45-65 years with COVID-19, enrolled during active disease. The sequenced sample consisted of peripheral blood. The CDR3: CASSWTGNSPLHF. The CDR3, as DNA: TGTGCCAGTAGTTGGACAGGGAATTCACCCCTCCACTTT. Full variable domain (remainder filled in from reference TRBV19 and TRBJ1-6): DGGITQSPKYLFRKEGQNVTLSCEQNLNHDAMYWYRQDPGQGLRLIYYSQIVNDFQKGDIAEGYSVSREKKESFPLTVTSAQKNPTAFYLCASSWTGNSPLHFGNGTRLTVT.